This passage covers 24 T cell receptor beta chains from one sample sequenced in a study of beta chain features in type 1 diabetes. Sequenced material consisted of expressed TCRB transcripts (all of the isolated RNA was reverse transcribed). Only in-frame clones appear in the TCRdb table, and some are missing; sequencing was by immunoSEQ multiplex PCR. The sample consists of around 280,000 clones, approximately 8.1% of them appearing once. Sequenced sample: central memory CD4+ T cells from blood. The receptors derive from a woman under 30 in good health.

The sample holds a few counts of this clone. The chain is built from TRBV4-3 and TRBJ2-1; TRBD2 matches at 11 bases. The germline gives CDR1 LGHNA, CDR2 YSLEER. Trimming took 0 bases from V and 12 from J; bases not matched to a gene: 7. This CDR3 contains 15 residues. DNA of the CDR3: TGCGCCAGCAGCCAAGAAAAACTAGCGGGAGAGCGGCAGTTCTTC. Encoded protein: CASSQEKLAGERQFF.

In its sample, this clone was seen a few times. The chain combines TRBV10-3 with TRBJ2-1; 9 nucleotides align to TRBD2. The CDR3 spans 14 residues. V lost 4 bases and J lost 4; bases outside the gene matches: 2. CDR1 is ENHRY and CDR2 is SYGVKD in the germline V gene. For the CDR3, the DNA is TGTGCCATCAGTGGGACTAGCGTTTACAATGAGCAGTTCTTC. It encodes CAISGTSVYNEQFF.

The table lists this clone with many counts. The chain is built from TRBV19 and TRBJ1-2, with D tentatively TRBD1 (5 bases). The germline gives CDR1 LNHDA, CDR2 SQIVND (reference sequence). The CDR3 totals 14 residues. V lost 7 bases and J 5 bases, leaving 17 bases between the germline ends. CDR3 DNA sequence: TGTGCCAGTACGGGGGTGGGACGTGCATATGGCTACACCTTC. Its translation: CASTGVGRAYGYTF. The full variable domain, in which reference TRBV19 and TRBJ1-2 provide the parts outside the CDR3, is DGGITQSPKYLFRKEGQNVTLSCEQNLNHDAMYWYRQDPGQGLRLIYYSQIVNDFQKGDIAEGYSVSREKKESFPLTVTSAQKNPTAFYLCASTGVGRAYGYTFGSGTRLTVV.

Many counts were recorded for this clone. J is TRBJ2-2 and V is TRBV7-9; D may be TRBD1 (5 bases). The V end was cut by 2 bases, the J end by 4 bases, with 11 bases between. The length of the CDR3 is 15 residues. CDR1 and CDR2 (germline): SEHNR, FQNEAQ (reference sequence). The CDR3 bases are TGTGCCAGCAGCTTACAAGCCCAGGGCACCGGGGAGCTGTTTTTT. Protein product: CASSLQAQGTGELFF.

V gene TRBV7-3 combines with J gene TRBJ2-5, with 10 nucleotides matching TRBD1. Trimming removed 5 bases from V and 7 bases from J; junction bases left unmatched: 10. Germline loops: CDR1 SGHTA, CDR2 FQGTGA. This CDR3 comprises 15 residues. CDR3 sequence (DNA): TGTGCCAGCAGCCCCGGACAGGGGGGTCACGGGACCCAGTACTTC. Protein: CASSPGQGGHGTQYF. The full variable domain, rest sourced from reference TRBV7-3 and TRBJ2-5, is GAGVSQTPSNKVTEKGKYVELRCDPISGHTALYWYRQSLGQGPEFLIYFQGTGAADDSGLPNDRFFAVRPEGSVSTLKIQRTERGDSAVYLCASSPGQGGHGTQYFGPGTRLLVL.

The V call is TRBV6-1, the J call TRBJ1-5; D unresolved. Germline V gene data show CDR1 as MNHNS and CDR2 as SASEGT. The CDR3 sequence is 16 residues long. With 4 bases removed from V and 2 bases from J, the gap between germline ends came to 15 bases. The DNA of the CDR3 is TGTGCCAGCAGTGCCGACCGGACCTTGGGCAATCAGCCCCAGCATTTT. Protein: CASSADRTLGNQPQHF.

The chain recombines TRBV29-1 with TRBJ1-1; 8 bases are shared with TRBD1. Germline CDR1 is SQVTM and CDR2 is ANQGSEA. The CDR3 extends over 12 amino acids. V lost 1 base to trimming and J lost 11 bases; unmatched junction nucleotides: 6. The CDR3 here is CSVEARTGMAFF. The DNA of the CDR3 is TGCAGCGTTGAAGCCCGGACAGGGATGGCTTTCTTT.

The genes are TRBV4-1 and TRBJ2-3; D could derive from TRBD1 or TRBD2 (5 bases each). Deletions cut 4 bases from V and 2 bases from J, with 16 bases between. The germline V gene encodes CDR1 MGHRA and CDR2 YSYEKL. The CDR3 length is 16 residues. The CDR3 protein is CASSPLYGTPTDTQYF. The CDR3 DNA is TGCGCCAGCAGCCCCCTGTACGGGACCCCCACAGATACGCAGTATTTT.

This clone was seen more than once but under ten times. The V and J genes are TRBV5-1 and TRBJ2-7; 12 bases are a match to TRBD1. Unmatched junction bases numbered 9, after V lost 0 bases and J lost 5 bases. CDR3 length equals 17 residues. Germline-derived CDR1 and CDR2 are SGHRS and YFSETQ. For the CDR3, the DNA is TGCGCCAGCAGCTTGGAGGATGGGGGACAGGGGGCCCACGAGCAGTACTTC. It codes for CASSLEDGGQGAHEQYF.

In this sample, this clone turned up a few times. The chain uses TRBV7-9 and TRBJ1-2; D is possibly TRBD1 (5 bases). Trimming took 0 bases from V and 4 from J, leaving 15 bases between them. Germline CDR1 and CDR2: SEHNR and FQNEAQ (reference sequence). CDR3 length equals 16 residues. CDR3 loop: CASSLAQGGRIYGYTF. CDR3 DNA: TGTGCCAGCAGCTTAGCCCAGGGAGGAAGAATCTATGGCTACACCTTC.

This clone was seen a few times. J is TRBJ1-4 and V is TRBV30; D remains ambiguous. This CDR3 has 13 amino acids. Germline CDR1 and CDR2: GTSNPN and SVGIG (reference sequence). Trimming cost V 0 bases and J 5 bases, with 7 bases left between them. CDR3 DNA: TGTGCCTGGAGTGTGAACGGGAATGAAAAACTGTTTTTT. Amino acid sequence: CAWSVNGNEKLFF. Variable domain in full (rest from reference TRBV30 and TRBJ1-4): SQTIHQWPATLVQPVGSPLSLECTVEGTSNPNLYWYRQAAGRGLQLLFYSVGIGQISSEVPQNLSASRPQDRQFILSSKKLLLSDSGFYLCAWSVNGNEKLFFGSGTQLSVL.

This clone has more than one count but fewer than ten. The V call is TRBV28, the J call TRBJ1-5; D is uncertain. Looked up from germline, CDR1 is MDHEN and CDR2 is SYDVKM. The V end lost 6 bases, the J end lost 1 base, and 13 bases lay between the germline ends. The CDR3 covers 15 residues. The CDR3 sequence is CASSVGLGSNQPQHF. CDR3 DNA: TGTGCCAGCAGCGTGGGCCTGGGGAGCAATCAGCCCCAGCATTTT.

This clone has just a few counts. The chain recombines TRBV6-5 with TRBJ1-1; a possible D gene is TRBD1 (5 bases). Trimming cost V 1 base and J 4 bases, with 7 bases left between them. The CDR3 contains 13 residues. CDR1 is MNHEY, CDR2 SVGAGI, per germline. In DNA form, the CDR3 reads TGTGCCAGCAGTTACTGGGGGAGCACTGAAGCTTTCTTT. The encoded protein is CASSYWGSTEAFF.

Worth noting for this clone: Other DNA sequences in this sample translate to the same CDR3. The gene calls are TRBV18 and TRBJ2-7; D possibly corresponds to TRBD2 (6 bases). Germline V gives CDR1 KGHSH, CDR2 LQKENI. CDR3 size: 14 residues. Trimming removed 3 bases from V and 0 bases from J, with 9 bases in between. The CDR3: CASSPSGSSYEQYV. The CDR3 DNA is TGTGCCAGCTCACCGTCCGGGAGCTCCTACGAGCAGTACGTC.

This clone was found a few times. The chain uses TRBV7-9 and TRBJ1-2; possible D gene TRBD1, 6 bases. CDR3 length equals 15 residues. Per the germline V gene, CDR1 is SEHNR and CDR2 is FQNEAQ (reference sequence). V lost 5 bases and J lost 0, with 13 bases in between. The CDR3, as DNA: TGTGCCAGCAGCCCCACAGGGACCGCTAACTATGGCTACACCTTC. Translation: CASSPTGTANYGYTF. The full variable domain, in which reference TRBV7-9 and TRBJ1-2 provide the parts outside the CDR3, is DTGVSQNPRHKITKRGQNVTFRCDPISEHNRLYWYRQTLGQGPEFLTYFQNEAQLEKSRLLSDRFSAERPKGSFSTLEIQRTEQGDSAMYLCASSPTGTANYGYTFGSGTRLTVV.

This clone came up a few times. The genes are TRBV19 and TRBJ2-1; a weak D match, TRBD2 (5 bases). Germline CDR1 LNHDA, CDR2 SQIVND (reference sequence). This CDR3 is built from 15 residues. The V and J ends lost 7 bases and 2 bases respectively, with 15 bases between them. The CDR3 is CASKDGMVPYNEQFF. For the CDR3, the DNA is TGTGCCAGTAAAGACGGGATGGTACCCTACAATGAGCAGTTCTTC.

In this sample, this clone turned up many times. The chain joins TRBV10-3 to TRBJ2-1, with 11 bases fitting TRBD2. The CDR3 extends over 13 amino acids. The germline gives CDR1 ENHRY, CDR2 SYGVKD. Trimming cost V 6 bases and J 7 bases; bases outside gene matches: 2. CDR3 nucleotide sequence: TGTGCCATCAGGACTAGCGGGGAGAATGAGCAGTTCTTC. Its translation is CAIRTSGENEQFF.

The chain recombines TRBV18 with TRBJ1-2; 8 bases are shared with TRBD1. CDR3 length: 14 residues. J was trimmed by 6 bases and V by 4 bases; bases with no gene match: 7. The germline V gene has CDR1 KGHSH and CDR2 LQKENI. CDR3 amino acids: CASSLGQGFDGYTF. The DNA for the CDR3 is TGTGCCAGCTCACTAGGACAGGGATTTGATGGCTACACCTTC. The full variable domain, with the rest looked up from reference TRBV18 and TRBJ1-2, is NAGVMQNPRHLVRRRGQEARLRCSPMKGHSHVYWYRQLPEEGLKFMVYLQKENIIDESGMPKERFSAEFPKEGPSILRIQQVVRGDSAAYFCASSLGQGFDGYTFGSGTRLTVV.

This clone was counted only a few times. The chain is built from TRBV12-5 and TRBJ2-2; D is possibly TRBD1 or TRBD2 (5 bases each). Germline V gene data show CDR1 as LGHNT and CDR2 as FRNRAP. CDR3 size: 15 residues. Trimming left V 3 bases short and J 5 bases short, with 13 bases between. In DNA, the CDR3 is TGTGCTAGTGGTTTTGGGGACCCGGGAACCGGGGAGCTGTTTTTT. This encodes CASGFGDPGTGELFF.

This clone appeared a few times. The CDR3 DNA is TGTGCCACCTCTCCGCAAACAGCGGGAGTCCAAGAGACCCAGTACTTC. Translated: CATSPQTAGVQETQYF. J is TRBJ2-5 and V is TRBV19, with 8 bases lining up with TRBD2. CDR3 length equals 16 residues. V shed 10 bases, J shed 1 base, and the junction held 14 bases outside the gene matches. Germline V gene data show CDR1 as LNHDA and CDR2 as SQIVND (reference sequence).

This clone occurred a few times. The chain recombines TRBV15 with TRBJ1-2; 8 bases are a match to TRBD1. CDR3 size: 14 residues. Trimming took 1 base from V and 5 from J; bases not matched to a gene: 3. Germline CDR1 reads LNHNV; CDR2 reads YYDKDF (reference sequence). The CDR3 loop is CATSRVGQEYGYTF. CDR3 nucleotides: TGTGCCACCAGCAGAGTGGGACAGGAGTATGGCTACACCTTC.

The chain couples TRBV7-3 to TRBJ1-1; no clear D. The CDR3 covers 17 residues. Germline V gene sequence: CDR1 SGHTA, CDR2 FQGTGA. Trimming cost V 0 bases and J 1 base, with 15 bases left between them. CDR3 region: CASSLTLQEGPNTEAFF. The DNA of the CDR3 is TGTGCCAGCAGCTTAACTCTCCAAGAGGGTCCGAACACTGAAGCTTTCTTT.

The genes are TRBV5-4 and TRBJ2-1; TRBD2 matches 9 bases. This CDR3 region has 15 residues. With 0 bases clipped from V and 7 bases from J, the junction kept 5 bases outside the gene matches. The germline gives CDR1 SGHNT, CDR2 YYREEE (reference sequence). CDR3 in amino acids: CASSLGASGINEQFF. CDR3 sequence (DNA): TGTGCCAGCAGCTTGGGAGCTAGCGGGATAAATGAGCAGTTCTTC.

This clone was counted a few times. This chain uses TRBV7-8 with TRBJ2-1; weak D call: TRBD1 (6 bases). This CDR3 region has 12 residues. Trimming took off 3 bases at V and 10 bases at J, with 10 bases between the two ends. CDR1 is SGHVS and CDR2 is FQNEAQ in the germline V gene. DNA of the CDR3: TGTGCCAGCAGCTTCAGTGACAGGGAGCAGTTCTTC. Protein sequence: CASSFSDREQFF.